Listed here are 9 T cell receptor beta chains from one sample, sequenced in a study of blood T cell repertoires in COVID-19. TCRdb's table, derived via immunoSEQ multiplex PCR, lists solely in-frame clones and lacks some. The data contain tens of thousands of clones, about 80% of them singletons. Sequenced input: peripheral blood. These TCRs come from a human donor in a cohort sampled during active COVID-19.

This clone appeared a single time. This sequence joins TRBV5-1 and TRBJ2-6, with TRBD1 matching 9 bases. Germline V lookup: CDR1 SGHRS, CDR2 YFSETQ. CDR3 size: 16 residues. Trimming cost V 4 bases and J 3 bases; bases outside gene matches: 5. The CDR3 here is CASSTTGGFGANVLTF. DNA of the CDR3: TGCGCCAGCAGCACGACAGGGGGTTTTGGGGCCAACGTCCTGACTTTC.

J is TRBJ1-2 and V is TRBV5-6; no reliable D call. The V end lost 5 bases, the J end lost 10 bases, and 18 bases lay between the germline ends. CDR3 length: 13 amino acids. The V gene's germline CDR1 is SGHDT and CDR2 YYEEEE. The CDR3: CASRSRDPRNYTF. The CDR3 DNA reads TGTGCCAGCAGGTCCCGGGATCCTCGGAACTACACCTTC.

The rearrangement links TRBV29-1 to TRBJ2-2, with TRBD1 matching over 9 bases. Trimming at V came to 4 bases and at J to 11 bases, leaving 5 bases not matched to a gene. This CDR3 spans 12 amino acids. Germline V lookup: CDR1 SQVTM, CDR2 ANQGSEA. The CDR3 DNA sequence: TGCAGCGTTGGTCACAGGGGGCTTGAGCTGTTTTTT. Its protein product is CSVGHRGLELFF.

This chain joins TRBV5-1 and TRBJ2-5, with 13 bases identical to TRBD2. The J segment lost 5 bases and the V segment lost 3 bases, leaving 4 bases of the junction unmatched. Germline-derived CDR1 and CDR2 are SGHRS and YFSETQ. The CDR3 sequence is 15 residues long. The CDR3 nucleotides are TGCGCCAGCAGCTCGACTAGCGGGGGGTTGGAGACCCAGTACTTC. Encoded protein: CASSSTSGGLETQYF. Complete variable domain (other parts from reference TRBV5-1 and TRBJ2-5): KAGVTQTPRYLIKTRGQQVTLSCSPISGHRSVSWYQQTPGQGLQFLFEYFSETQRNKGNFPGRFSGRQFSNSRSEMNVSTLELGDSALYLCASSSTSGGLETQYFGPGTRLLVL.

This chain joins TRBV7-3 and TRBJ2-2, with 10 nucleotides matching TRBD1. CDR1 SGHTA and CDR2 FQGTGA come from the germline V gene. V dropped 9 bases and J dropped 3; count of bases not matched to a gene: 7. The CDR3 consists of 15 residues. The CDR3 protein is CARPGTGAYTGELFF. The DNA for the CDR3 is TGTGCCAGGCCCGGGACAGGGGCCTACACCGGGGAGCTGTTTTTT.

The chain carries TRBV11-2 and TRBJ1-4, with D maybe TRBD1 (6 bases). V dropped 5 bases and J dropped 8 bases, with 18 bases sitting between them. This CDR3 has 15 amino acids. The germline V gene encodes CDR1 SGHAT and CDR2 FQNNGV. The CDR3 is CASSKIGGASEKLFF. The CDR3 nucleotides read TGTGCCAGCAGCAAGATCGGGGGGGCTTCAGAAAAACTGTTTTTT.

CDR3 nucleotide sequence: TGCGCCAGCAGCTTGTCAGGAAGTGCAACTAATGAAAAACTGTTTTTT. Protein sequence: CASSLSGSATNEKLFF. The V gene is TRBV5-1, the J gene TRBJ1-4; D is ambiguous. The V and J ends lost 1 base and 0 bases respectively, with 10 bases between them. This CDR3 contains 16 residues. Germline-derived CDR1 and CDR2 are SGHRS and YFSETQ.

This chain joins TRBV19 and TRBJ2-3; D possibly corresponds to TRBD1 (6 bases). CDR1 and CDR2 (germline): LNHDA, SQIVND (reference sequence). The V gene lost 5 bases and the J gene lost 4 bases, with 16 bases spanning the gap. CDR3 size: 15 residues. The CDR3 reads CASSPGAGTPDTQYF. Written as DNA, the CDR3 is TGTGCCAGTAGTCCAGGGGCAGGGACCCCAGATACGCAGTATTTT.

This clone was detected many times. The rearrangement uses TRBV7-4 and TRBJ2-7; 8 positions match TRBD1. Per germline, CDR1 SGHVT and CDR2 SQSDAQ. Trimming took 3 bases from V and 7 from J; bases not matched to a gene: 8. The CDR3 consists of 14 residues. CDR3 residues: CASSFKGQVEEQYV. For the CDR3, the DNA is TGTGCCAGCAGCTTTAAGGGACAGGTTGAGGAGCAGTACGTC.